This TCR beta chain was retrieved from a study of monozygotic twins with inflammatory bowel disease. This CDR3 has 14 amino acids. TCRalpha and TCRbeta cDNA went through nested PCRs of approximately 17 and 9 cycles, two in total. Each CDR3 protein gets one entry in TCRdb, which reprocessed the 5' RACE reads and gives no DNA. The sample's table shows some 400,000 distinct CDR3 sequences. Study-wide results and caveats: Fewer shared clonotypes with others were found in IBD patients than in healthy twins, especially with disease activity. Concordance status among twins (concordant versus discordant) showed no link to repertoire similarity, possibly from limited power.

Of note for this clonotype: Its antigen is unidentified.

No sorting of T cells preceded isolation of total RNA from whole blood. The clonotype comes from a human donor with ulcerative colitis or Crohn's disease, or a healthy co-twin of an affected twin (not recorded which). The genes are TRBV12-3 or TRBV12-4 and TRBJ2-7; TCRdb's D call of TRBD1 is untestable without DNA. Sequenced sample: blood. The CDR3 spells CASTPSGTYESQYF.